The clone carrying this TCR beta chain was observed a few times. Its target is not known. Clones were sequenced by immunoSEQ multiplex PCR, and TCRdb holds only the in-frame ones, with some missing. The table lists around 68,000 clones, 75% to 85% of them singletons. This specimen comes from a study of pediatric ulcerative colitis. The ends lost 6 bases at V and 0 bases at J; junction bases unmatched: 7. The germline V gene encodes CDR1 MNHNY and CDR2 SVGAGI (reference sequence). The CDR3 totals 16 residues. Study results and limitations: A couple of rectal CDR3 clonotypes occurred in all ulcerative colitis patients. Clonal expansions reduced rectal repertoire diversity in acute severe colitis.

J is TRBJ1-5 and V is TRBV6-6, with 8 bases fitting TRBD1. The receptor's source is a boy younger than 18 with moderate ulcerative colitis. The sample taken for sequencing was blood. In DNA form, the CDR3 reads TGTGCCAGCAGACCGCAGACAGGGGATAGCAATCAGCCCCAGCATTTT. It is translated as CASRPQTGDSNQPQHF.